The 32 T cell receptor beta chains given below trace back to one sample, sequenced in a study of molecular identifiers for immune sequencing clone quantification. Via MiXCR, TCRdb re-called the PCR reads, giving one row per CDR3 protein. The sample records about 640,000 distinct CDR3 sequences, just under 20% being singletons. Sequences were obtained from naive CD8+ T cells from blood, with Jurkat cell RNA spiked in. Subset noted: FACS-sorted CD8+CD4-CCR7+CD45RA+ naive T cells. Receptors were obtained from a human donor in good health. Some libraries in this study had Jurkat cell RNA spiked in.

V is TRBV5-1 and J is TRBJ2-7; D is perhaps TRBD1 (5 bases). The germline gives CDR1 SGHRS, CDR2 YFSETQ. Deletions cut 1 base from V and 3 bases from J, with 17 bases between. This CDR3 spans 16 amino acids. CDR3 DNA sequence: TGCGCCAGCAGCTTGTTTTTAGGACGGCAGGGCTACGAGCAGTACTTC. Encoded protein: CASSLFLGRQGYEQYF.

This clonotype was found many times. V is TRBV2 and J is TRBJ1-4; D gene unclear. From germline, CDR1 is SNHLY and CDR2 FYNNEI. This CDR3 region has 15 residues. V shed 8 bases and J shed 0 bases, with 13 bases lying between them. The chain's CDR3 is CASYTFNPTNEKLFF. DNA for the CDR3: TGTGCCAGCTATACATTCAATCCAACTAATGAAAAACTGTTTTTT.

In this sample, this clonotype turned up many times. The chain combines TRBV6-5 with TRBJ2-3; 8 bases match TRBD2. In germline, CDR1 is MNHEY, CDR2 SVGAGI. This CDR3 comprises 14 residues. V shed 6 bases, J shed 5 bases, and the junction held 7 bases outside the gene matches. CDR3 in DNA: TGTGCCAGCAGACCGGCGGGGGGCCGAGATACGCAGTATTTT. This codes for CASRPAGGRDTQYF.

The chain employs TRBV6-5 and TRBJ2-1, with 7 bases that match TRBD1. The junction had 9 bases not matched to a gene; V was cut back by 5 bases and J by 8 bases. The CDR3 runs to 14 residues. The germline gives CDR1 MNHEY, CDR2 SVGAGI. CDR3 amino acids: CASSPSQGSHEQFF. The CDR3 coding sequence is TGTGCCAGCAGTCCATCACAGGGGTCCCATGAGCAGTTCTTC.

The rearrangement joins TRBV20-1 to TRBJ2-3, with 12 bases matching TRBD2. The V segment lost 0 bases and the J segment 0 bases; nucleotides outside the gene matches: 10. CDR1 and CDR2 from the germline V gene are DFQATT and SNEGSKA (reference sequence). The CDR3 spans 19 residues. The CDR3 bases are TGCAGTGCTAGAGATAAACCCGGACTAGCGGGACAAAGCACAGATACGCAGTATTTT. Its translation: CSARDKPGLAGQSTDTQYF.

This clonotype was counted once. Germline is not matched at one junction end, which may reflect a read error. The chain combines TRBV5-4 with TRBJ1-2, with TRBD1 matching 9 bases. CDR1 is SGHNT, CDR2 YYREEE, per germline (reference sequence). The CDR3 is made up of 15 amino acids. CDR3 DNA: TGTGCCAGCAGCTCTACAGGGGGCGTTAACTATGGCTGCACCTTC. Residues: CASSSTGGVNYGCTF. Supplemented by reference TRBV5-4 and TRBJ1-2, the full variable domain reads ETGVTQSPTHLIKTRGQQVTLRCSSQSGHNTVSWYQQALGQGPQFIFQYYREEENGRGNFPPRFSGLQFPNYSSELNVNALELDDSALYLCASSSTGGVNYGCTFGSGTRLTVV.

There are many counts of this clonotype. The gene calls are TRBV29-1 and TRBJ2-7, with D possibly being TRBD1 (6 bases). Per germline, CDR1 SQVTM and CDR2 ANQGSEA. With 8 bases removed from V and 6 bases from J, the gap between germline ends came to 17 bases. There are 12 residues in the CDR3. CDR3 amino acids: CSTLAGEGEQYF. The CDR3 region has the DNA TGCAGCACTTTGGCAGGGGAAGGCGAGCAGTACTTC.

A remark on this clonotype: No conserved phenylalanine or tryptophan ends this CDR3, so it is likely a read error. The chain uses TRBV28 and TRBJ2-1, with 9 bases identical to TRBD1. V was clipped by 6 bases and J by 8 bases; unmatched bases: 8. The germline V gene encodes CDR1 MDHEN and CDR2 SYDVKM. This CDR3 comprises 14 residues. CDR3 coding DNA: TGTGCCAGCAGACTGGGGACAGGGATAGATGAGCAGTTCTCC. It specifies CASRLGTGIDEQFS.

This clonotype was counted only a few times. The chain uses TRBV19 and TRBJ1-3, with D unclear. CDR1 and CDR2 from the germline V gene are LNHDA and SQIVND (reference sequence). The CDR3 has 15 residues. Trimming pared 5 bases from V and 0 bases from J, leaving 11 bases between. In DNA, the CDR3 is TGTGCCAGTAGTTTGGGCGAGTTCTCTGGAAACACCATATATTTT. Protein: CASSLGEFSGNTIYF.

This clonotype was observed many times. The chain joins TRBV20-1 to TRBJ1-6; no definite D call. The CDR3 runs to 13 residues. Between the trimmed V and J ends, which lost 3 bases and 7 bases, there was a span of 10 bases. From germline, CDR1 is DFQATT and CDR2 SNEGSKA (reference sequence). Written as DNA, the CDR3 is TGCAGTGCTAGGCCCGAGGGAAATTCACCCCTCCACTTT. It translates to CSARPEGNSPLHF.

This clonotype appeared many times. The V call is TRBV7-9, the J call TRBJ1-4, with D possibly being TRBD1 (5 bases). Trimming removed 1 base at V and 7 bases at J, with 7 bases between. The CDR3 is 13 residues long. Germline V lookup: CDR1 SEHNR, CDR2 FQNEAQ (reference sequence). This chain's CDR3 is CASSLVDSEKLFF. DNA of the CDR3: TGTGCCAGCAGCTTAGTTGACAGTGAAAAACTGTTTTTT.

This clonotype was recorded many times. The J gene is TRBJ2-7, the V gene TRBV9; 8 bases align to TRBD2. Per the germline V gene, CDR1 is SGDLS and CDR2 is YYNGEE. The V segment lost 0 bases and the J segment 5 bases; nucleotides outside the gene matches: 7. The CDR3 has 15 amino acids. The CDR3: CASSVGTGGHHEQYF. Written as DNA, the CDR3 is TGTGCCAGCAGCGTAGGCACGGGAGGGCATCACGAGCAGTACTTC.

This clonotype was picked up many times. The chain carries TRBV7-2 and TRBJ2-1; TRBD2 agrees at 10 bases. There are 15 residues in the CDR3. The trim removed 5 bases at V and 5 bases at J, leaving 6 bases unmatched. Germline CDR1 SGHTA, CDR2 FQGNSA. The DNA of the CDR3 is TGTGCCAGCAGCCCCGGACTAGCGGAAGACAATGAGCAGTTCTTC. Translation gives CASSPGLAEDNEQFF.

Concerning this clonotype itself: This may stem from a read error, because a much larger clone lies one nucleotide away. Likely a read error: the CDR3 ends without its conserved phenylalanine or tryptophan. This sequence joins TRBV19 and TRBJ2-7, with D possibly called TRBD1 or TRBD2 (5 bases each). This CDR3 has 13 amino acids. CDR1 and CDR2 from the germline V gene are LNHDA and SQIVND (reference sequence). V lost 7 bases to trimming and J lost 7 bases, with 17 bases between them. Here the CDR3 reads CASNEGPSSEQYL. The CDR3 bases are TGTGCCAGTAATGAGGGACCCTCCTCGGAGCAGTACCTC.

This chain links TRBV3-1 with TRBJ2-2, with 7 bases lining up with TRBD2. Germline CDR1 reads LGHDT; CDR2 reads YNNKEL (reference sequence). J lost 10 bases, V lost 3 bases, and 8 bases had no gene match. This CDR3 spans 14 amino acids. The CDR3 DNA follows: TGTGCCAGCAGCCATAGACTTCGGGAGGAGGAGCTGTTTTTT. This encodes CASSHRLREEELFF.

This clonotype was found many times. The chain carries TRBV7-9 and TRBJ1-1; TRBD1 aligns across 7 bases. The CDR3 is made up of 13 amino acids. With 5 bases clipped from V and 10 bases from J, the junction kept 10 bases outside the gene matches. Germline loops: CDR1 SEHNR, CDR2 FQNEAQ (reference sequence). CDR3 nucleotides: TGTGCCAGCAGCCCGGACAGGTCCATCGGAGCTTTCTTT. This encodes CASSPDRSIGAFF.

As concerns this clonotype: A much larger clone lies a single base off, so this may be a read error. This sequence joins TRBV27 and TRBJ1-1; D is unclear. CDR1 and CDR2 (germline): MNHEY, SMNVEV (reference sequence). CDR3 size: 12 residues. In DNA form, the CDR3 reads TGTGCCAGCAGTTTTCTGGGGTCTGAAGCTTCCTTT. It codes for CASSFLGSEASF.

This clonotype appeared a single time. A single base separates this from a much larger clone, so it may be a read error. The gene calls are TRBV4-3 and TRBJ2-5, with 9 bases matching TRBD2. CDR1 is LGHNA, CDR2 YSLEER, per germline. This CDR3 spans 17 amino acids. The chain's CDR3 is CASGQDRVAGAVETQYF. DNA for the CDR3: TGCGCCAGCGGCCAAGATCGGGTAGCGGGAGCAGTGGAGACCCAGTACTTC.

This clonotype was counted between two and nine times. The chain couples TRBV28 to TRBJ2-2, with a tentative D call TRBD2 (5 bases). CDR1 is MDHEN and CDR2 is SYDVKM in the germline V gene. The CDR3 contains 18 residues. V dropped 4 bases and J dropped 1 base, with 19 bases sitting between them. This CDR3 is CASSSAMTGLRNTGELFF. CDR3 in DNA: TGTGCCAGCAGTTCTGCCATGACTGGACTCAGGAACACCGGGGAGCTGTTTTTT.

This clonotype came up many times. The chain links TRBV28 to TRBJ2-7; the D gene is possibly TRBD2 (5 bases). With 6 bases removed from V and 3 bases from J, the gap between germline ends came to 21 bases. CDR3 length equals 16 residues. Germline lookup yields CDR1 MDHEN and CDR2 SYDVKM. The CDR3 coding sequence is TGTGCCAGCAGCCCGAGGGTCTGGGCCCAAAGCTACGAGCAGTACTTC. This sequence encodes CASSPRVWAQSYEQYF.

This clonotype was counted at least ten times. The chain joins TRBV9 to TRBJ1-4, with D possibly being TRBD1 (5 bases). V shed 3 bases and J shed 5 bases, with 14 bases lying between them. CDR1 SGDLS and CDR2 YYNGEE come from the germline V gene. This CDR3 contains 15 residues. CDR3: CASSGAGTVNEKLFF. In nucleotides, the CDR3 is TGTGCCAGCAGCGGGGCAGGGACCGTAAATGAAAAACTGTTTTTT.

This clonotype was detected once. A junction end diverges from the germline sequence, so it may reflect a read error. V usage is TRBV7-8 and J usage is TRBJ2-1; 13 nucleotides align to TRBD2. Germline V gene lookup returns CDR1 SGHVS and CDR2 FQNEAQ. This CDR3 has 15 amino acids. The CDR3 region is CASRRTSGSYNEQFF. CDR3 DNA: TGTGCCAGCAGACGGACTAGCGGGAGTTACAACGAGCAGTTCTTC.

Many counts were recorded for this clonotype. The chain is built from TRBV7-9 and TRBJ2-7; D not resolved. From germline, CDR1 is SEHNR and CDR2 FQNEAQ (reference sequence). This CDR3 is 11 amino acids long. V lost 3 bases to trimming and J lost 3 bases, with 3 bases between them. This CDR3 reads CASSLYYEQYF. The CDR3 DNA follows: TGTGCCAGCAGCTTGTACTACGAGCAGTACTTC.

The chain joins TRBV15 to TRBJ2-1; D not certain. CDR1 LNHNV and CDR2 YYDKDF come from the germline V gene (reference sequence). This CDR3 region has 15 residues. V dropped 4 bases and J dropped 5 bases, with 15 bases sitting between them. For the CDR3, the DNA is TGTGCCACCAGCAACGATATCGACCCACACAATGAGCAGTTCTTC. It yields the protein CATSNDIDPHNEQFF. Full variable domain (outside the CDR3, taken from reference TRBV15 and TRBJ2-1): DAMVIQNPRYQVTQFGKPVTLSCSQTLNHNVMYWYQQKSSQAPKLLFHYYDKDFNNEADTPDNFQSRRPNTSFCFLDIRSPGLGDTAMYLCATSNDIDPHNEQFFGPGTRLTVL.

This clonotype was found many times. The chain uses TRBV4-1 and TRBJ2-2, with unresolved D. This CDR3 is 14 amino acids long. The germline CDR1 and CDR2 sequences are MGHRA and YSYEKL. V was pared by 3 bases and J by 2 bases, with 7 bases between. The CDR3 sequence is CASSQVFNTGELFF. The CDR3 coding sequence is TGCGCCAGCAGCCAGGTTTTCAACACCGGGGAGCTGTTTTTT.

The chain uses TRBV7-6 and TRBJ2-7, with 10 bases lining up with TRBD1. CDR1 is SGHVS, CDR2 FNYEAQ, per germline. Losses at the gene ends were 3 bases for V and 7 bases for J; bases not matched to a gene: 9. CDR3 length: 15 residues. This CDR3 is CASSLVDRGREEQYF. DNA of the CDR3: TGTGCCAGCAGCTTGGTCGACAGGGGGCGCGAAGAGCAGTACTTC.

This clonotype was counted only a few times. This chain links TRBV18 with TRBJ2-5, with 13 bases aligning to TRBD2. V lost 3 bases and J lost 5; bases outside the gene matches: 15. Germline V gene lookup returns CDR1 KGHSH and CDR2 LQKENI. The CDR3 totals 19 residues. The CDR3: CASSPRTSGRSGILETQYF. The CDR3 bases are TGTGCCAGCTCACCGCGGACTAGCGGGAGAAGCGGTATTCTGGAGACCCAGTACTTC.

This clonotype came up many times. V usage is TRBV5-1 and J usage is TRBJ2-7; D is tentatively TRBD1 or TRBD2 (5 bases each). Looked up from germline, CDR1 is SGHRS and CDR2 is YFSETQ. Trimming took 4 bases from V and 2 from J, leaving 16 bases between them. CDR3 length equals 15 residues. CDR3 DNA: TGCGCCAGCAGCCTAGCCCGGACAACTACCTACGAGCAGTACTTC. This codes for CASSLARTTTYEQYF.

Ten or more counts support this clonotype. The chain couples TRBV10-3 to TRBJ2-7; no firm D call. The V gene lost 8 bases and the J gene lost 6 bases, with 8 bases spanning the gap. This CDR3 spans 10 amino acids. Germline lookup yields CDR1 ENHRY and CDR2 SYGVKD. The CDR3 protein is CAIGAFEQYF. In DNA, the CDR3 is TGTGCCATCGGTGCTTTCGAGCAGTACTTC.

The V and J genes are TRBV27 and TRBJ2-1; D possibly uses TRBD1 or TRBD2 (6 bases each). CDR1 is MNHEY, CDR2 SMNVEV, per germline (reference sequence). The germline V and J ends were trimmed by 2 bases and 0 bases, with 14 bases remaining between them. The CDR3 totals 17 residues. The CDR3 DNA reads TGTGCCAGCAGTTTAGTAGGGGGGACCATCTCCTACAATGAGCAGTTCTTC. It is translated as CASSLVGGTISYNEQFF.

The CDR3 reads CARSSHPRQPQHF. The DNA for the CDR3 is TGTGCCAGAAGCTCTCACCCCAGGCAGCCCCAGCATTTT. The rearrangement joins TRBV5-3 to TRBJ1-5; D gene uncertain. TRBV5-3 is classed as an ORF, of uncertain function. Trimming stripped 3 bases from V and 7 bases from J, with 11 bases between. The CDR3 sequence is 13 residues long.

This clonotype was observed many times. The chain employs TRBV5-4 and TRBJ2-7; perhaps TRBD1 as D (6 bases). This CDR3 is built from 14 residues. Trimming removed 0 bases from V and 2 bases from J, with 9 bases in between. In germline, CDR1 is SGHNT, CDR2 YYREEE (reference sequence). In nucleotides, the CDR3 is TGTGCCAGCAGCTTGGTGGACAGCCCCTACGAGCAGTACTTC. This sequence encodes CASSLVDSPYEQYF.